What follows are 14 T cell receptor beta chains derived from one specimen sequenced in a study of cytomegalovirus exposure and HLA in healthy donors. Primers for the PCR totalled 60 Vbeta and 13 Jbeta. Sequenced by immunoSEQ multiplex PCR; TCRdb stores in-frame clones only, minus some. Of roughly 150,000 clones listed, 65% to 85% are singletons. What was sequenced was PBMCs. The receptors originated from a boy between 2 and 15 years old in good health and CMV-seronegative.

The gene calls are TRBV9 and TRBJ2-3, with 12 bases identical to TRBD2. The CDR3 covers 16 residues. V was clipped by 4 bases and J by 7 bases; unmatched bases: 10. Germline CDR1 is SGDLS and CDR2 is YYNGEE. CDR3 sequence reads: CASSPRTSGEIHTQYF. CDR3 coding DNA: TGTGCCAGCAGCCCGAGGACTAGCGGGGAGATACATACGCAGTATTTT.

This clone was observed a few times. The rearrangement joins TRBV19 to TRBJ2-1; 7 nucleotides line up with TRBD2. Germline CDR1 and CDR2: LNHDA and SQIVND (reference sequence). V trimming: 0 bases; J trimming: 5 bases; junction bases outside the gene matches: 4. This CDR3 spans 15 amino acids. The chain's CDR3 is CASSIDLGGDNEQFF. The CDR3 coding sequence is TGTGCCAGTAGTATAGATCTGGGGGGGGACAATGAGCAGTTCTTC.

The gene calls are TRBV15 and TRBJ2-2; TRBD2 matches at 11 bases. This CDR3 comprises 16 residues. V shed 6 bases and J 4 bases; nucleotides not matched to a gene: 7. CDR1 and CDR2 from the germline V gene are LNHNV and YYDKDF (reference sequence). CDR3 protein: CATSRIAGGVTGELFF. CDR3 nucleotide sequence: TGTGCCACCAGTCGGATAGCGGGAGGGGTCACCGGGGAGCTGTTTTTT.

This clone was seen only a few times. This chain uses TRBV5-1 with TRBJ1-1; D not certain. The germline gives CDR1 SGHRS, CDR2 YFSETQ. This CDR3 region has 11 residues. The V gene lost 4 bases and the J gene lost 3 bases, with 4 bases spanning the gap. CDR3 amino acids: CASSRDTEAFF. Written as DNA, the CDR3 is TGCGCCAGCAGCCGGGACACTGAAGCTTTCTTT.

This chain joins TRBV19 and TRBJ1-4, with D perhaps TRBD1 (6 bases). The CDR3 contains 13 residues. V lost 11 bases, J lost 8 bases, and 18 bases lay in between. CDR1 LNHDA and CDR2 SQIVND come from the germline V gene (reference sequence). The CDR3 nucleotides read TGTGCCTCTAGGGGCAGGGGAAAAGAAAAACTGTTTTTT. Its protein product is CASRGRGKEKLFF.

This chain connects TRBV4-3 to TRBJ2-1; D not certain. Germline V lookup: CDR1 LGHNA, CDR2 YSLEER. Trimming left V 3 bases short and J 4 bases short, with 13 bases between. The CDR3 runs to 15 residues. The CDR3 loop reads CASSHWLQVYNEQFF. The CDR3 DNA sequence: TGCGCCAGCAGCCATTGGCTTCAGGTTTACAATGAGCAGTTCTTC.

This clone came up once. One end of the junction fails to match germline, which may point to a read error. The genes are TRBV13 and TRBJ2-2; 8 bases align to TRBD2. Per germline, CDR1 PRHDT and CDR2 FYEKMQ (reference sequence). CDR3 size: 17 residues. The CDR3 protein is CASSLEGLAGNTGELFF. In DNA form, the CDR3 reads TGTGCCAGCAGTTTAGAGGGTCTAGCGGGGAACACCGGGGAGCTGTTTTTT.

The chain carries TRBV7-8 and TRBJ2-3; D unresolved. V was trimmed by 5 bases and J by 0 bases, leaving 9 bases between them. The CDR3 is made up of 14 amino acids. Looked up from germline, CDR1 is SGHVS and CDR2 is FQNEAQ. The CDR3 reads CASSLRLSTDTQYF. CDR3 coding DNA: TGTGCCAGCAGCCTTCGACTGAGCACAGATACGCAGTATTTT.

This rearrangement joins TRBV30 to TRBJ1-5; D is possibly TRBD1 (5 bases). V shed 4 bases and J shed 8 bases, with 15 bases lying between them. Germline loops: CDR1 GTSNPN, CDR2 SVGIG (reference sequence). The CDR3 loop spans 13 amino acids. The CDR3 reads CAWTQHSGEPQHF. The CDR3 DNA reads TGTGCCTGGACCCAACATTCGGGGGAGCCCCAGCATTTT.

This sequence joins TRBV7-2 and TRBJ2-6; D is unclear. Trimming shortened V by 3 bases and J by 0 bases, and 9 bases separated the two germline ends. The CDR3 contains 16 residues. Germline loops: CDR1 SGHTA, CDR2 FQGNSA. CDR3 sequence reads: CASSFLSSSGANVLTF. CDR3 in DNA: TGTGCCAGCAGCTTTCTCTCGAGCTCTGGGGCCAACGTCCTGACTTTC.

V and J are TRBV19 and TRBJ2-3; 12 bases map to TRBD2. CDR1 and CDR2 from the germline V gene are LNHDA and SQIVND (reference sequence). This CDR3 is built from 18 residues. Trimming took 1 base from V and 1 from J; bases not matched to a gene: 6. CDR3 bases: TGTGCCAGTAGTATAGTCCTAGCGGGGGGGCATGGCACAGATACGCAGTATTTT. Its protein product is CASSIVLAGGHGTDTQYF. Based on the CDR3 plus reference TRBV19 and TRBJ2-3, the full variable domain is DGGITQSPKYLFRKEGQNVTLSCEQNLNHDAMYWYRQDPGQGLRLIYYSQIVNDFQKGDIAEGYSVSREKKESFPLTVTSAQKNPTAFYLCASSIVLAGGHGTDTQYFGPGTRLTVL.

This clone showed up just once. The CDR3 DNA follows: TGTGCCAGCAGCTTAGTCAGGGGCGCCTATAATTCACCCCTCCACTTT. Translation: CASSLVRGAYNSPLHF. This rearrangement joins TRBV5-6 to TRBJ1-6; the D gene is possibly TRBD1 (6 bases). Germline V lookup: CDR1 SGHDT, CDR2 YYEEEE. V was trimmed by 2 bases and J by 2 bases, leaving 11 bases between them. This CDR3 is 16 amino acids long.

This clone was counted a single time. This chain connects TRBV4-3 to TRBJ2-5, with D perhaps matching TRBD1 (6 bases). This CDR3 is 15 amino acids long. V gave up 3 bases and J gave up 4 bases, with 15 bases separating them. Germline CDR1 LGHNA, CDR2 YSLEER. This CDR3 is CASSQARVGGETQYF. The DNA for the CDR3 is TGCGCCAGCAGCCAGGCCAGGGTAGGGGGAGAGACCCAGTACTTC.

The chain combines TRBV6-5 with TRBJ1-2; possibly TRBD1 for D (5 bases). The CDR3 spans 13 residues. The V gene lost 6 bases and the J gene lost 4 bases, with 12 bases spanning the gap. Looked up from germline, CDR1 is MNHEY and CDR2 is SVGAGI. For the CDR3, the DNA is TGTGCCAGCAGCTCGACAGCTTTCTATGGCTACACCTTC. It encodes CASSSTAFYGYTF.